This TCR beta chain was found in a study of metastatic and nonmetastatic thyroid tumors. Through MiXCR, TCRdb re-clonotyped the PCR reads. The profile covers tens of thousands of clones, with more than 20% appearing a single time and 9% to 15% taken by the ten largest. Every patient underwent thyroid surgery untreated. Deletions cut 6 bases from V and 3 bases from J, with 12 bases between. Germline-derived CDR1 and CDR2 are MNHNS and SASEGT. This CDR3 has 14 amino acids. This clone has a count of ten or more. Sequencing was performed on tumor tissue. The clonotype was recovered from a male donor with papillary thyroid cancer or a benign thyroid nodule (not recorded which). Some clones in this sample may be carry-over from other donors' samples. The J gene is TRBJ1-5, the V gene TRBV6-1; D not resolved. CDR3 in DNA: TGTGCCAGCAGGGCGGGAGGGAACAATCAGCCCCAGCATTTT. Its translation is CASRAGGNNQPQHF.